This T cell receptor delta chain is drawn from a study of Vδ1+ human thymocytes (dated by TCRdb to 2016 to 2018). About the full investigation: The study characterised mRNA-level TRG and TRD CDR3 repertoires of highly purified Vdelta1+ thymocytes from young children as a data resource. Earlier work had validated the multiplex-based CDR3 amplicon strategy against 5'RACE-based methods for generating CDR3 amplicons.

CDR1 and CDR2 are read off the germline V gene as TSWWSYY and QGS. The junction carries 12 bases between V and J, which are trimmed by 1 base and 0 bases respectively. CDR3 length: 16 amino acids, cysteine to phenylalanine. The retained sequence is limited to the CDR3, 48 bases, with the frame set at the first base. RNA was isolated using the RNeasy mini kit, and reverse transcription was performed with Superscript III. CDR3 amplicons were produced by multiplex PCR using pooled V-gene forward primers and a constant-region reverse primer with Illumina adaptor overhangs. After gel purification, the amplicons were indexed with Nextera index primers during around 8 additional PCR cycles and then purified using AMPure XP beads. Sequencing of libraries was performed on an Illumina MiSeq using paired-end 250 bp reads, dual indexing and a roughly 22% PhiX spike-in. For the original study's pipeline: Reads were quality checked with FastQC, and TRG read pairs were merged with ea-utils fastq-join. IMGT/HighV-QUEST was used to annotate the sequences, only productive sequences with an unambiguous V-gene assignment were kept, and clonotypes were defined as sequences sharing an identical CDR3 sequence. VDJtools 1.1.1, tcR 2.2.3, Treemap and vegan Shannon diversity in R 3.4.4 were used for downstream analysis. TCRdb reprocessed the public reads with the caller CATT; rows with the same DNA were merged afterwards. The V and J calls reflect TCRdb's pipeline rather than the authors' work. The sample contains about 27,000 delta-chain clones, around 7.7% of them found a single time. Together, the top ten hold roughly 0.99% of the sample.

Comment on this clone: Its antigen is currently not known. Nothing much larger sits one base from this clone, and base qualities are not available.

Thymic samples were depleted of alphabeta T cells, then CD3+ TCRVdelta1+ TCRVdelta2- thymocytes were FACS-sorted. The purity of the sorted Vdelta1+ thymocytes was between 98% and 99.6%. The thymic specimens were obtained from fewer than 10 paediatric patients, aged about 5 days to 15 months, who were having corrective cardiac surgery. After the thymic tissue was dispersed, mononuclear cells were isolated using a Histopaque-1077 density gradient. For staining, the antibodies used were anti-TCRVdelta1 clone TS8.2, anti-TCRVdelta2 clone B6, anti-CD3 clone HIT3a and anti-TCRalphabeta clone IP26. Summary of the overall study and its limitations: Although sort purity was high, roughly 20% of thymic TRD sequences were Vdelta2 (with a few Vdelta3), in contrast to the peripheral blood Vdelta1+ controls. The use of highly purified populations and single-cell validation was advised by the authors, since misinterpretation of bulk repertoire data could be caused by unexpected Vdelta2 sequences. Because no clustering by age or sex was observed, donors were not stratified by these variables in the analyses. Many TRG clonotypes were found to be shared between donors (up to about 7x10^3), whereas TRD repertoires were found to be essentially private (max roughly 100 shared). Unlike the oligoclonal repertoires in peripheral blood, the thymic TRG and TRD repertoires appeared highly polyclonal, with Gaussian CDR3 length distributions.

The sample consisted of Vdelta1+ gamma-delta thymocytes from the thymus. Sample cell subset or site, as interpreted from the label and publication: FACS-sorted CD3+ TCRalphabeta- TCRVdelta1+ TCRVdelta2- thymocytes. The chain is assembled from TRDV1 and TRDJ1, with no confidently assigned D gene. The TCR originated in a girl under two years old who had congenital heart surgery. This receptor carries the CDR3 CALGEPPMINTDKLIF. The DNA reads TGTGCTCTTGGGGAACCTCCAATGATTAACACCGATAAACTCATCTTT.